Following are 7 T cell receptor beta chains from one sample sequenced in a study of sequential checkpoint blockade in melanoma. This sample's treatment: randomized to nivolumab then ipilimumab (arm A) or the reverse (arm B). Sequencing was performed with immunoSEQ multiplex PCR; in TCRdb, only in-frame clones are kept and a portion is missing. Of fewer than 40,000 clones listed, approximately 90% are singletons. The source was CD8+ T cells sorted from blood (inferred from file names), collected from a patient given nivolumab and ipilimumab in sequence. The receptor set was obtained from a human donor with melanoma.

The chain uses TRBV9 and TRBJ2-1, with 8 nucleotides matching TRBD1. The J segment lost 6 bases and the V segment lost 0 bases, leaving 23 bases of the junction unmatched. This CDR3 contains 21 residues. The germline CDR1 and CDR2 sequences are SGDLS and YYNGEE. CDR3 protein: CASSVAQQQQPRAGGFNEQFF. The CDR3 DNA reads as TGTGCCAGCAGCGTAGCCCAGCAACAACAGCCCCGGGCAGGGGGCTTCAATGAGCAGTTCTTC.

V gene TRBV25-1 combines with J gene TRBJ1-2; 8 bases align to TRBD1. This CDR3 is built from 14 residues. Unmatched junction bases numbered 6, after V lost 1 base and J lost 8 bases. Germline V CDR1 and CDR2: MGHDK, SYGVNS. The CDR3 DNA follows: TGTGCCAGCAGTGAATTTGTGACAGGGGAGGGCTACACCTTC. Its protein is CASSEFVTGEGYTF.

The J gene is TRBJ1-5, the V gene TRBV15, with 7 bases that match TRBD1. Germline CDR1 LNHNV, CDR2 YYDKDF (reference sequence). V was clipped by 3 bases and J by 7 bases; unmatched bases: 6. The CDR3 is made up of 14 amino acids. Here the CDR3 DNA reads TGTGCCACCAGCAGCGAGACAGGGTTGCAGCCCCAGCATTTT. Encoded protein: CATSSETGLQPQHF.

V and J are TRBV7-6 and TRBJ1-4; D is unresolved. The V and J ends lost 1 base and 8 bases respectively, with 5 bases between them. The CDR3 runs 12 residues. CDR1 and CDR2 from the germline V gene are SGHVS and FNYEAQ. This chain's CDR3 is CASSLDREKLFF. Here the CDR3 DNA reads TGTGCCAGCAGCTTAGATCGGGAAAAACTGTTTTTT.

The V call is TRBV10-3, the J call TRBJ2-3; D call uncertain. Germline V CDR1 and CDR2: ENHRY, SYGVKD. The length of the CDR3 is 14 residues. Trimming cost V 7 bases and J 5 bases, with 16 bases left between them. Written as DNA, the CDR3 is TGTGCCATCACCCAGGCCCAATTCGTAGATACGCAGTATTTT. Translating it yields CAITQAQFVDTQYF.

The rearrangement links TRBV7-9 to TRBJ2-5; 7 positions agree with TRBD1. With 3 bases clipped from V and 4 bases from J, the junction kept 5 bases outside the gene matches. This CDR3 has 14 amino acids. The germline CDR1 and CDR2 sequences are SEHNR and FQNEAQ (reference sequence). CDR3 region: CASSFLGGLETQYF. DNA of the CDR3: TGTGCCAGCAGCTTCCTAGGGGGCCTAGAGACCCAGTACTTC.

V and J are TRBV10-2 and TRBJ2-1, with D tentatively TRBD2 (6 bases). This CDR3 region has 14 residues. The germline gives CDR1 WSHSY, CDR2 SAAADI. The V and J ends lost 7 bases and 10 bases respectively, with 20 bases between them. CDR3 nucleotides: TGCGCCAGCAATAACCCGGGAGAAGAAATAGAGCAGTTCTTC. Encoded protein: CASNNPGEEIEQFF.